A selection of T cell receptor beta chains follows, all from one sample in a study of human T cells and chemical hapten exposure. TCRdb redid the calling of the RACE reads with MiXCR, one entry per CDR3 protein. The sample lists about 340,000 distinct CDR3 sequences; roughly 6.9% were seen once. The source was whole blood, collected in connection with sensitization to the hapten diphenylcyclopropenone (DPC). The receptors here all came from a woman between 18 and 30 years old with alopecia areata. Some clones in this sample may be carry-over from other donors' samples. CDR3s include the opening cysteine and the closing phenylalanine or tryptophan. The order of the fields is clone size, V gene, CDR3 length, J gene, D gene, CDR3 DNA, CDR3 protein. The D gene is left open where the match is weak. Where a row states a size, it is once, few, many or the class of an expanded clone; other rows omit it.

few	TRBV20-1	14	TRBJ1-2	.	TGCAGTGCCCTAAAGTTGGACAGAAACTATGGCTACACCTTC	CSALKLDRNYGYTF
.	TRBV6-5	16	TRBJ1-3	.	TGTGCCAGCAGTTACTCGGACGGAAGCTCTGGAAACACCATATATTTT	CASSYSDGSSGNTIYF
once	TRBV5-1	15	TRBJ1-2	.	TGCGCCAGCAGCCGTGACGTGGGGGCGGAATATGGCTACACCTTC	CASSRDVGAEYGYTF
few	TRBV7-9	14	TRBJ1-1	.	TGTGCCAGCAGCTTAGGTCCCTGGGAGACTGAAGCTTTCTTT	CASSLGPWETEAFF
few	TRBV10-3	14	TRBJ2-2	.	TGTGCCATCAGTCGGGGGATATACACCGGGGAGCTGTTTTTT	CAISRGIYTGELFF
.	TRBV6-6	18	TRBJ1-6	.	TGTGCCAGCAGAACCACAGGCAGGACGAGCTCCTATAATTCACCCCTCCACTTT	CASRTTGRTSSYNSPLHF
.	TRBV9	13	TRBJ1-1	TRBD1	TGTGCCACCTCACAGGGGTTGGGCACTGAAGCTTTCTTT	CATSQGLGTEAFF
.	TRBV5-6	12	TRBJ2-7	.	TGTGCCAGCAGCACGGAATTCTACGAGCAGTACTTC	CASSTEFYEQYF
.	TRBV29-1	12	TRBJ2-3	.	TGCAGCGTTGCTGACGCCGGAGATACGCAGTATTTT	CSVADAGDTQYF
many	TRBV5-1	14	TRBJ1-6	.	TGCGCCAGCAGCGTCGACGGGCAAAATTCACCCCTCCACTTT	CASSVDGQNSPLHF
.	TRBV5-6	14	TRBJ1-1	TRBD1	TGTGCCAGCAGCCAATATACAGGGGGCACTGAAGCTTTCTTT	CASSQYTGGTEAFF
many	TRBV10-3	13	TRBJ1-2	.	TGTGCCATCGCCCCCAGGGAGGGGAACGGCTACACCTTC	CAIAPREGNGYTF
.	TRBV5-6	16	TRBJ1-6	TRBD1	TGTGCCAGCAGCCCAGGGACAGGGAACAGCGATTCACCCCTCCACTTT	CASSPGTGNSDSPLHF
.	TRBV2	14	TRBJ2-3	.	TGTGCCACTCACACTAGGCGGGGCACAGATACGCAGTATTTT	CATHTRRGTDTQYF
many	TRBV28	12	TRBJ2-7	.	TGTGCCAGCAGTCGAGGGCCGCGCGAGCAGTACTTC	CASSRGPREQYF
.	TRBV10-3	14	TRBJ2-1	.	TGTGCCACCCACGGGTGGGGGACGGAGGATGAGCAGTTCTTC	CATHGWGTEDEQFF
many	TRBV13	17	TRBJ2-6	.	TGTGCCAGCAGCCCGGATCTGAGCAGCTCTGGGGCCAACGTCCTGACTTTC	CASSPDLSSSGANVLTF
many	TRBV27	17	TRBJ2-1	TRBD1	TGTGCCAGCAGTTTCACGGGGACAGGGGGCGCCTTCGATGAGCAGTTCTTC	CASSFTGTGGAFDEQFF
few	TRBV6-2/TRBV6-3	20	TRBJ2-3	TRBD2	TGTGCCAGCAGTACCTATGGGACTAGCGGGGTAATACCTGGCACAGATACGCAGTATTTT	CASSTYGTSGVIPGTDTQYF
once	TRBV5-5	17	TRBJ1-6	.	TGTGCCAGCAGCTCGACGATAGGGCGGTGGGATAATTCACCCCTCCACTTT	CASSSTIGRWDNSPLHF
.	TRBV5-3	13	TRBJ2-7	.	TGTGCCAGAAATGGGCAGGGATCCTACGAGCAGTACTTC	CARNGQGSYEQYF
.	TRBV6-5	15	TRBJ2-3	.	TGTGCCAGCAGTTACTCGTGGACTAGCACAGATACGCAGTATTTT	CASSYSWTSTDTQYF
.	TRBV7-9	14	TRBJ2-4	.	TGTGCCAGCAGCTCGGCGGGGTACAAAAACATTCAGTACTTC	CASSSAGYKNIQYF
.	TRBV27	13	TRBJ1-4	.	TGTGCCAGCAGTGCCCAGATGCCGTTTGGACTGTTTTTT	CASSAQMPFGLFF
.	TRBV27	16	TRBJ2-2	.	TGTGCCAGCAGTACCCCTGCGAAGGGTAACACCGGGGAGCTGTTTTTT	CASSTPAKGNTGELFF
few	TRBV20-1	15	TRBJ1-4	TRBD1	TGCAGTGCCACCCCACCGACAGGGGGGATCGAAAAACTGTTTTTT	CSATPPTGGIEKLFF
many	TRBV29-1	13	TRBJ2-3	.	TGCAGCTCTAGCAGCGCTAGCACAGATACGCAGTATTTT	CSSSSASTDTQYF
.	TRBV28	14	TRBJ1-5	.	TGTGCCAGCAGTTACCCAGTGGGCGTTCAGCCCCAGCATTTT	CASSYPVGVQPQHF
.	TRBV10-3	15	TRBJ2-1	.	TGTGCCATCAGCTTAGGGGGAAACACCTACAATGAGCAGTTCTTC	CAISLGGNTYNEQFF
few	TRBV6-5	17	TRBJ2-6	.	TGTGCCAGCAGTTATTACCGAGGGCCGTCTGGGGCCAACGTCCTGACTTTC	CASSYYRGPSGANVLTF
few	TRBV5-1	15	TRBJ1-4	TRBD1	TGCGCCAGCAGCGAGCCGGACAGGGGTGGCGAAAAACTGTTTTTT	CASSEPDRGGEKLFF
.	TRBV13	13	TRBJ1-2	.	TGTGCCAGCAGCCCGCCCGGGACACAAGGCTACACCTTC	CASSPPGTQGYTF
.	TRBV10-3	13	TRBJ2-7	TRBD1	TGTGCCATCAGAGGACAGGGCGGCGACGAGCAGTACTTC	CAIRGQGGDEQYF
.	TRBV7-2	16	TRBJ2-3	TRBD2	TGTGCCAGCAGCCCTCTAGCGGGGACCTACACAGATACGCAGTATTTT	CASSPLAGTYTDTQYF
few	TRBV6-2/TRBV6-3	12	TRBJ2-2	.	TGTGCCAGCAGAGAGGGCCCCGGGGAGCTGTTTTTT	CASREGPGELFF
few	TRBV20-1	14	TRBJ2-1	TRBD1	TGCAGTGCTTCCCGGGACAGCTCCTACAATGAGCAGTTCTTC	CSASRDSSYNEQFF
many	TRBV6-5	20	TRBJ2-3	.	TGTGCCAGCAGTTACCCCCGCAATAAGTTAAGGGTCCAATACACAGATACGCAGTATTTT	CASSYPRNKLRVQYTDTQYF
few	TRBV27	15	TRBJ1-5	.	TGTGCCAGCAGTTTAGGTGCCCCACTCAGACAGCCCCAGCATTTT	CASSLGAPLRQPQHF
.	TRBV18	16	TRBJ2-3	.	TGTGCCAGCTCACCAATAAGACTAGGAGCCACAGATACGCAGTATTTT	CASSPIRLGATDTQYF
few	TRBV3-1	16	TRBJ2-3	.	TGTGCCAGCAGCCAAAAGGAGGGGGGGCCCACAGATACGCAGTATTTT	CASSQKEGGPTDTQYF
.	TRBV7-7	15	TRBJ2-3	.	TGTGCTAGCAGCTTAGAGGGCTCAAGCACAGATACGCAGTATTTT	CASSLEGSSTDTQYF
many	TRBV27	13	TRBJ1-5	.	TGTGCCAGCAGCTTTTATCAGGGGCAGCCCCAGCATTTT	CASSFYQGQPQHF
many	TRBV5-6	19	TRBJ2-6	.	TGTGCCAGCAGCTTGGACAGGGCATCCTTGTTGGCTGGGGCCAACGTCCTGACTTTC	CASSLDRASLLAGANVLTF
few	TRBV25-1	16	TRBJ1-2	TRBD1	TGTGCCAGCAGTGTAACCGGGACAGGCGCTAACTATGGCTACACCTTC	CASSVTGTGANYGYTF
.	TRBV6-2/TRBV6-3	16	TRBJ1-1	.	TGTGCCAGCAGTTATTTACCCGGGACGGAGAACACTGAAGCTTTCTTT	CASSYLPGTENTEAFF
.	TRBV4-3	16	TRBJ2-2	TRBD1	TGCGCCAGCAGCCAAGACCGACAGGGGTCCGGCGGGGAGCTGTTTTTT	CASSQDRQGSGGELFF
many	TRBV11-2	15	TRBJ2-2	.	TGTGCCAGCAGCTTGGGCGGGACGGGGCCCGGGGAGCTGTTTTTT	CASSLGGTGPGELFF
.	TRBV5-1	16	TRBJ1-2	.	TGCGCCAGCAGCTTGGTGGGCGGGAGTGAGAACTATGGCTACACCTTC	CASSLVGGSENYGYTF
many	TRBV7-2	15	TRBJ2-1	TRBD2	TGTGCCAGCAGCTTGAGGACTAGCGAGTACAATGAGCAGTTCTTC	CASSLRTSEYNEQFF
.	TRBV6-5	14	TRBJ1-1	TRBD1	TGTGCCAGCAGGGGAACAGGGGACCTACGTGAAGCTTTCTTT	CASRGTGDLREAFF
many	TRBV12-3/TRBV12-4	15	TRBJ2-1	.	TGTGCCAGCAGTTTCTTAGGGTCTCGGCATGATGAGCAGTTCTTC	CASSFLGSRHDEQFF
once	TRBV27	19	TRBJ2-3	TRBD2	TGTGCCAGCAGTTTATTTTTATCTCCAGCGGGGGACTGGGGAGATACGCAGTATTTT	CASSLFLSPAGDWGDTQYF
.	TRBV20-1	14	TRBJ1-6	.	TGCAGTGCAACGCCTTACCGGGAAAACTCACCCCTCCACTTT	CSATPYRENSPLHF
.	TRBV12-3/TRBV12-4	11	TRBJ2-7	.	TGTGCCAGCAGCATCCAGGGGGAGCAGTACTTC	CASSIQGEQYF
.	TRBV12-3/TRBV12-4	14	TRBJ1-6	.	TGTGCCAGCAGTTTAGTGGGATCTAGATCACCCCTCCACTTT	CASSLVGSRSPLHF
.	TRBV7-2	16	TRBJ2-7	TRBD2	TGTGCCAGCAGCCTCAACCCAGCGGGGGTCGGATACGAGCAGTACTTC	CASSLNPAGVGYEQYF
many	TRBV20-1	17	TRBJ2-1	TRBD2	TGCAGTGCTAGACCTCTCCGGCTAGCGGGGGGTAGCAATGAGCAGTTCTTC	CSARPLRLAGGSNEQFF